The 32 T cell receptor beta chains listed next were all sequenced from one sample in a study of technical replicates of blood from a handful of donors. The protocol was immunoSEQ multiplex PCR, while the TCRdb copy is restricted to in-frame clones and leaves out a portion. The table records tens of thousands of clones, about 96% of them present only once. Source material: T cells isolated from PBMCs. These receptor sequences come from a human donor in good health.

This clone was seen a single time. As DNA, the CDR3 is TGCAGCGTCGGGGGGACGCCTAACACTGAAGCTTTCTTT. Translated: CSVGGTPNTEAFF. The rearrangement links TRBV29-1 to TRBJ1-1; a possible D gene is TRBD1 (5 bases). Germline V CDR1 and CDR2: SQVTM, ANQGSEA. Trimming stripped 6 bases from V and 2 bases from J, with 13 bases between. The CDR3 runs 13 residues.

The rearrangement links TRBV18 to TRBJ2-7; unclear D gene. The germline V and J ends were trimmed by 2 bases and 1 base, with 15 bases remaining between them. CDR3 size: 16 residues. CDR1 and CDR2 from the germline V gene are KGHSH and LQKENI. The CDR3 loop reads CASSPKWLTTSYEQYF. Written as DNA, the CDR3 is TGTGCCAGCTCACCAAAGTGGTTGACGACATCCTACGAGCAGTACTTC.

The gene calls are TRBV30 and TRBJ2-7, with D possibly being TRBD2 (6 bases). Trimming took 1 base from V and 2 from J, leaving 12 bases between them. The V gene's germline CDR1 is GTSNPN and CDR2 SVGIG (reference sequence). CDR3 size: 14 residues. This chain's CDR3 is CAWSGGGPAYEQYF. CDR3 nucleotides: TGTGCCTGGAGTGGAGGAGGGCCAGCCTACGAGCAGTACTTC.

J is TRBJ2-7 and V is TRBV7-8, with 10 bases identical to TRBD2. Trimming cost V 0 bases and J 2 bases; bases outside gene matches: 4. In germline, CDR1 is SGHVS, CDR2 FQNEAQ. This CDR3 comprises 16 residues. The CDR3 sequence: CASSLALAGATYEQYF. CDR3 sequence (DNA): TGTGCCAGCAGCTTAGCGCTAGCGGGGGCCACCTACGAGCAGTACTTC.

The chain is built from TRBV10-1 and TRBJ2-2; D is undetermined. Trimming stripped 5 bases from V and 1 base from J, with 2 bases between. This CDR3 is 12 amino acids long. The V gene's germline CDR1 is WNHNN and CDR2 SYGVQD (reference sequence). CDR3 nucleotide sequence: TGCGCCAGCAGTCTGAACACCGGGGAGCTGTTTTTT. Residues: CASSLNTGELFF.

The chain recombines TRBV6-5 with TRBJ2-5; the D is unclear. The CDR3 is made up of 14 amino acids. V shed 2 bases and J shed 4 bases, with 11 bases lying between them. Germline CDR1 and CDR2: MNHEY and SVGAGI. CDR3 protein: CASSYGQVRETQYF. CDR3 nucleotides: TGTGCCAGCAGTTACGGGCAGGTTCGAGAGACCCAGTACTTC.

In DNA form, the CDR3 reads TGTGCCAGCAGTCTAAGGAGTAGGGACATTACTAACTATGGCTACACCTTC. It encodes CASSLRSRDITNYGYTF. The rearrangement uses TRBV6-4 and TRBJ1-2, with D possibly TRBD1 on 6 matching bases. Germline V gene sequence: CDR1 MRHNA, CDR2 SNTAGT. The CDR3 runs 17 residues. Trimming left V 5 bases short and J 0 bases short, with 19 bases between.

The chain joins TRBV5-1 to TRBJ1-3; D unclear. The CDR3 consists of 15 residues. CDR1 SGHRS and CDR2 YFSETQ come from the germline V gene. The V and J ends lost 1 base and 0 bases respectively, with 8 bases between them. The CDR3, as DNA: TGCGCCAGCAGCTTGACGACTACCTCTGGAAACACCATATATTTT. Translated, it gives CASSLTTTSGNTIYF.

The rearrangement links TRBV4-1 to TRBJ2-1; 10 nucleotides align to TRBD2. Per the germline V gene, CDR1 is MGHRA and CDR2 is YSYEKL. V dropped 1 base and J dropped 8; count of bases not matched to a gene: 14. CDR3 length: 18 residues. The CDR3 DNA is TGCGCCAGCAGCCAAGGGGCACTAAAGCGGGAGGGCCGTCATGAGCAGTTCTTC. Its protein is CASSQGALKREGRHEQFF.

The CDR3 nucleotides are TGTGCCAGCAGCTCACACCGGGCGACAGGGGATGGCTACACCTTC. The encoded protein is CASSSHRATGDGYTF. The rearrangement joins TRBV7-9 to TRBJ1-2, with 8 bases that match TRBD1. V gave up 4 bases and J gave up 6 bases; unmatched junction bases: 10. CDR1 is SEHNR and CDR2 is FQNEAQ in the germline V gene (reference sequence). This CDR3 has 15 residues.

The chain has TRBV9 and TRBJ1-4, with D perhaps matching TRBD1 (6 bases). Germline V CDR1 and CDR2: SGDLS, YYNGEE. There are 14 residues in the CDR3. Trimming removed 0 bases at V and 5 bases at J, with 8 bases between. The CDR3, as DNA: TGTGCCAGCAGCGTAGAAGGGGGAAATGAAAAACTGTTTTTT. It codes for CASSVEGGNEKLFF.

The chain couples TRBV11-2 to TRBJ1-3; D is unclear. V lost 1 base to trimming and J lost 5 bases, with 6 bases between them. The CDR3 is made up of 13 amino acids. Germline V CDR1 and CDR2: SGHAT, FQNNGV. CDR3 amino acids: CASSLGHRNTIYF. The DNA for the CDR3 is TGTGCCAGCAGCTTAGGCCACAGAAACACCATATATTTT.

The CDR3 spells CASTSGGGLSYEQYF. Here the CDR3 DNA reads TGTGCCAGCACAAGTGGCGGGGGGTTATCCTACGAGCAGTACTTC. The rearrangement links TRBV2 to TRBJ2-7; 8 positions match TRBD2. There are 15 residues in the CDR3. The germline V gene encodes CDR1 SNHLY and CDR2 FYNNEI. Losses at the gene ends were 7 bases for V and 1 base for J; bases not matched to a gene: 9.

The V and J genes are TRBV7-9 and TRBJ1-4; TRBD1 aligns across 10 bases. This CDR3 is built from 14 residues. Germline trimming cut 4 bases from V and 6 bases from J; bases unmatched to any gene: 2. Germline V gene sequence: CDR1 SEHNR, CDR2 FQNEAQ (reference sequence). CDR3 sequence (DNA): TGTGCCAGCAGCTCCGGGACAGGGGATGAAAAACTGTTTTTT. Protein product: CASSSGTGDEKLFF. Filled out from reference TRBV7-9 and TRBJ1-4, the complete variable domain reads DTGVSQNPRHKITKRGQNVTFRCDPISEHNRLYWYRQTLGQGPEFLTYFQNEAQLEKSRLLSDRFSAERPKGSFSTLEIQRTEQGDSAMYLCASSSGTGDEKLFFGSGTQLSVL.

The V and J genes are TRBV9 and TRBJ1-2; D may be TRBD1 (6 bases). V was trimmed by 3 bases and J by 8 bases, leaving 11 bases between them. This CDR3 comprises 12 residues. Per germline, CDR1 SGDLS and CDR2 YYNGEE. In DNA, the CDR3 is TGTGCCAGCAGCGGATACAGGGACGGCTACACCTTC. This sequence encodes CASSGYRDGYTF.

The V gene is TRBV25-1, the J gene TRBJ1-5; D unresolved. Germline V gives CDR1 MGHDK, CDR2 SYGVNS. The V gene lost 3 bases and the J gene lost 4 bases, with 7 bases spanning the gap. This CDR3 is built from 13 residues. Here the CDR3 reads CASSDRGNQPQHF. The CDR3 region has the DNA TGTGCCAGCAGTGATCGAGGGAATCAGCCCCAGCATTTT.

CDR3 sequence (DNA): TGCAGCGTTGAGGCGGGAGCCCCCTACGAGCAGTACTTC. Amino acid sequence: CSVEAGAPYEQYF. The chain joins TRBV29-1 to TRBJ2-7; 7 nucleotides match TRBD2. The CDR3 is 13 residues long. V lost 3 bases to trimming and J lost 2 bases; unmatched junction nucleotides: 4. The V gene's germline CDR1 is SQVTM and CDR2 ANQGSEA.

This chain connects TRBV6-1 to TRBJ2-7, with 7 positions matching TRBD1. The CDR3 totals 12 residues. V dropped 6 bases and J dropped 6; count of bases not matched to a gene: 5. CDR1 and CDR2 (germline): MNHNS, SASEGT. CDR3 protein: CASRRQGFEQYF. The CDR3, as DNA: TGTGCCAGCAGGAGACAGGGTTTCGAGCAGTACTTC.

J is TRBJ1-1 and V is TRBV28; TRBD1 agrees at 9 bases. Germline CDR1 reads MDHEN; CDR2 reads SYDVKM. CDR3 length equals 19 residues. V lost 1 base and J lost 0; bases outside the gene matches: 12. CDR3 amino acids: CASSLYFLSQGAVNTEAFF. For the CDR3, the DNA is TGTGCCAGCAGTTTATATTTTTTGTCACAGGGGGCGGTGAACACTGAAGCTTTCTTT. Using reference TRBV28 and TRBJ1-1 for the parts outside the CDR3, the full variable domain is DVKVTQSSRYLVKRTGEKVFLECVQDMDHENMFWYRQDPGLGLRLIYFSYDVKMKEKGDIPEGYSVSREKKERFSLILESASTNQTSMYLCASSLYFLSQGAVNTEAFFGQGTRLTVV.

The chain employs TRBV4-1 and TRBJ2-7, with no clear D. V lost 2 bases and J 0 bases, leaving 17 bases between the germline ends. Germline-derived CDR1 and CDR2 are MGHRA and YSYEKL. This CDR3 comprises 17 residues. CDR3 sequence reads: CASSQQSIRNSSYEQYF. The CDR3 nucleotides read TGCGCCAGCAGCCAACAATCCATCAGGAATAGCTCCTACGAGCAGTACTTC.

The chain combines TRBV19 with TRBJ2-2, with D perhaps TRBD1 (5 bases). Trimming shortened V by 3 bases and J by 6 bases, and 8 bases separated the two germline ends. Germline V CDR1 and CDR2: LNHDA, SQIVND (reference sequence). The CDR3 spans 13 residues. CDR3 sequence (DNA): TGTGCCAGTAGTATCCAGGGTCCCGGGGAGCTGTTTTTT. It yields the protein CASSIQGPGELFF.

The chain employs TRBV18 and TRBJ2-5; 9 nucleotides agree with TRBD2. V lost 3 bases and J lost 4; bases outside the gene matches: 3. The CDR3 has 14 amino acids. The germline V gene encodes CDR1 KGHSH and CDR2 LQKENI. The CDR3 DNA reads TGTGCCAGCTCACCCACTAGCGGGTTAGAGACCCAGTACTTC. Translation: CASSPTSGLETQYF. The full variable domain, its missing parts supplied by reference TRBV18 and TRBJ2-5, is NAGVMQNPRHLVRRRGQEARLRCSPMKGHSHVYWYRQLPEEGLKFMVYLQKENIIDESGMPKERFSAEFPKEGPSILRIQQVVRGDSAAYFCASSPTSGLETQYFGPGTRLLVL.

The chain carries TRBV14 and TRBJ1-2, with 9 nucleotides matching TRBD1. CDR1 SGHDN and CDR2 FVKESK come from the germline V gene. The CDR3 runs to 14 residues. V lost 4 bases, J lost 8 bases, and 8 bases stayed unmatched. The CDR3 DNA reads as TGTGCCAGCAGCCTTGGGACAGGGACTCGGGGCTACACCTTC. Its translation is CASSLGTGTRGYTF.

A note on this clone: This sample includes further DNA sequences coding for the same CDR3. This rearrangement joins TRBV29-1 to TRBJ2-7, with TRBD1 identical over 10 bases. Germline V gene lookup returns CDR1 SQVTM and CDR2 ANQGSEA. V lost 4 bases and J lost 3; bases outside the gene matches: 0. CDR3 length equals 12 residues. The CDR3 coding sequence is TGCAGCGTTGGGACAGGGGGCTACGAGCAGTACTTC. It translates to CSVGTGGYEQYF.

Regarding this clone: A read error may account for a junction end that differs from germline. The V and J genes are TRBV7-7 and TRBJ2-3; possibly TRBD2 for D (6 bases). The CDR3 runs to 15 residues. The germline V gene encodes CDR1 SSHAT and CDR2 FNYEAQ (reference sequence). The CDR3 is CASSFGLTSTDTQYF. The CDR3 DNA reads as TGTGCTAGCAGCTTCGGACTAACAAGCACAGATACGCAGTATTTT.

This chain connects TRBV25-1 to TRBJ2-2; 7 bases match TRBD1. CDR1 is MGHDK, CDR2 SYGVNS, per germline. The CDR3 totals 14 residues. Trimming took 1 base from V and 8 from J; bases not matched to a gene: 4. The CDR3 DNA sequence: TGTGCCAGCAGTGAATTCACAGGGGTGGGGGAGCTGTTTTTT. Its protein is CASSEFTGVGELFF.

The V gene is TRBV7-8, the J gene TRBJ1-1, with 7 positions matching TRBD1. The CDR3 totals 15 residues. V lost 1 base, J lost 0 bases, and 2 bases stayed unmatched. CDR1 and CDR2 from the germline V gene are SGHVS and FQNEAQ. The CDR3 DNA sequence: TGTGCCAGCAGCTTAGGGACAGGATTGAACACTGAAGCTTTCTTT. Residues: CASSLGTGLNTEAFF.

V usage is TRBV4-1 and J usage is TRBJ2-3, with 13 bases identical to TRBD2. V trimming: 1 base; J trimming: 4 bases; junction bases outside the gene matches: 8. Germline V gene sequence: CDR1 MGHRA, CDR2 YSYEKL. There are 18 residues in the CDR3. The CDR3 sequence: CASSQGGPTSGRADTQYF. Here the CDR3 DNA reads TGCGCCAGCAGCCAAGGGGGCCCTACTAGCGGGAGGGCAGATACGCAGTATTTT.

The chain has TRBV6-1 and TRBJ1-3; no clear D gene. CDR3 size: 15 residues. Trimming cost V 3 bases and J 0 bases, with 9 bases left between them. Germline-derived CDR1 and CDR2 are MNHNS and SASEGT. The CDR3 DNA reads as TGTGCCAGCAGTGAGGAGGATTACTCTGGAAACACCATATATTTT. It specifies CASSEEDYSGNTIYF.

V usage is TRBV2 and J usage is TRBJ2-7; possibly TRBD2 for D (5 bases). V was clipped by 11 bases and J by 0 bases, with 11 bases between them. Germline-derived CDR1 and CDR2 are SNHLY and FYNNEI. This CDR3 region has 12 residues. In nucleotides, the CDR3 is TGTGCCGGAGGAGTGTCCTCCTACGAGCAGTACTTC. As protein: CAGGVSSYEQYF.

The V gene is TRBV18, the J gene TRBJ1-1; no reliable D call. CDR1 is KGHSH, CDR2 LQKENI, per germline. V lost 6 bases, J lost 3 bases, and 8 bases lay in between. This CDR3 comprises 12 residues. The CDR3 coding sequence is TGTGCCAGCTCGCGAGCGGACACTGAAGCTTTCTTT. This sequence encodes CASSRADTEAFF.

This clone was recorded once. V usage is TRBV11-3 and J usage is TRBJ2-3; TRBD2 aligns across 7 bases. The CDR3 sequence is 18 residues long. The germline V gene has CDR1 SGHNT and CDR2 YENEEA. V gave up 1 base and J gave up 0 bases; unmatched junction bases: 10. As DNA, the CDR3 is TGTGCCAGCAGCTTAGCGCCCTTCCTGGGGGGGAGCACAGATACGCAGTATTTT. As protein: CASSLAPFLGGSTDTQYF.